This T cell receptor (beta chain) was obtained from a study of early T cells in non-severe SARS-CoV-2 infection. Overall study context: It was bulk RNA from unsorted whole blood that was sequenced, and the chains were unpaired.

Tagging with unique molecular identifiers was applied to individual cDNA molecules. TCRdb fed the 5' RACE reads into MiXCR, producing one record per CDR3 protein. The top ten clones hold 5% to 8% of a sample with tens of thousands of distinct CDR3 sequences, 10% to 15% of them seen once. Study-level points and caveats: The VDJdb matching leaned toward anti-spike CD8 responses and overlooked private and CD4 specificities.

This clonotype was seen a handful of times. Its antigen is unidentified. The CDR3 has 13 residues. Germline-derived CDR1 and CDR2 are KGHSH and LQKENI. Trimming shortened V by 2 bases and J by 4 bases, and 6 bases separated the two germline ends. This sequence originates from an adult who was a healthcare worker with PCR-confirmed SARS-CoV-2 infection or an uninfected control (not recorded which). Sequencing was performed on whole blood. The J gene is TRBJ1-5, the V gene TRBV18; D unresolved. CDR3 sequence: CASSPSENQPQHF. The CDR3 coding sequence is TGTGCCAGCTCACCATCCGAGAATCAGCCCCAGCATTTT. The full variable domain, rest sourced from reference TRBV18 and TRBJ1-5, is NAGVMQNPRHLVRRRGQEARLRCSPMKGHSHVYWYRQLPEEGLKFMVYLQKENIIDESGMPKERFSAEFPKEGPSILRIQQVVRGDSAAYFCASSPSENQPQHFGDGTRLSIL.